This record covers a single TCR beta chain. It has no known antigen specificity. Per-nucleotide qualities are absent, and no much larger clonotype sits a single base away. Each collaborating institution followed its own protocols to collect whole blood in K2EDTA tubes. For TCRbeta analysis, collaborator samples were shipped as frozen whole blood, as isolated PBMCs, or as DNA extracted from either sample type. V is cut back by 1 base and J by 0 bases, with 3 bases in the junction unmatched. The CDR3 runs 17 residues from the cysteine to the phenylalanine. The sequence is cut down to CDR3 DNA, 51 bases in frame from base 1. The germline V gene specifies SGHTA as CDR1 and FQGNSA as CDR2. These data are taken from a study of blood T cell repertoires in COVID-19 (dated by TCRdb to between 2020 and 2021). In the study overall: Samples from collaborators originated in the United States, Italy and Spain and spanned both the acute and convalescent phases of COVID-19. The prospective study material was composed of cDNA or gDNA derived from T cells, B-cell-depleted T cells, or PBMCs. The dataset comprised deeply sampled blood TCRbeta repertoires from subjects exposed to, actively infected with, or recovered from COVID-19. The repertoires were released in a freely available public database intended as a resource for research on the immune response to SARS-CoV-2. The samples were drawn from two sources: the first 160 participants of the ongoing ImmuneRACE study, and over 1,000 subjects contributed by 6 global collaborators. The sample metadata nearly always contained a de-identified subject ID, COVID-19 status, age in years and sex. Where HLA class I and class II types were available, the types were taken from metadata supplied by the sample provider, not from assay-based typing.

TCRbeta CDR3 regions were amplified from genomic DNA by means of the immunoSEQ Assay, a bias-controlled multiplex PCR. Per the original workflow: Within the assay, amplification of reference gene primers was used to estimate how many nucleated cells each sample contained. To quantify the absolute abundance of each unique TCRbeta CDR3 rearrangement, sequence reads were collapsed and filtered. For each sample, productive Simpson clonality was calculated as the square root of Simpson's diversity index over productive rearrangements. TCRdb obtained this table from immuneACCESS and retained in-frame rearrangements with V and J assigned. These tables miss some clones; where compared with another copy, unresolved V genes account for less than half of the shortfall, and the remainder is unexplained. The DNA was the basis for D and trimming; V, J and clone size are from that table. This sample has 50,000 to 60,000 clones in its table, and roughly nine tenths of those were observed once. About 28% of the sample is in the top ten clones.

Broader findings and caveats from the paper: The quantity of clinical and demographic metadata differed by source and by participant and was supplied without curation.

The sequenced sample consisted of peripheral blood. The chain links TRBV7-2 with TRBJ2-2; a stretch of 9 junction bases matches TRBD2. The clonotype comes from a human donor in a cohort sampled during active COVID-19. The CDR3 protein is CASSLVLAGANTGELFF. The DNA sequence is given as TGTGCCAGCAGCTTAGTGTTAGCGGGAGCGAACACCGGGGAGCTGTTTTTT.